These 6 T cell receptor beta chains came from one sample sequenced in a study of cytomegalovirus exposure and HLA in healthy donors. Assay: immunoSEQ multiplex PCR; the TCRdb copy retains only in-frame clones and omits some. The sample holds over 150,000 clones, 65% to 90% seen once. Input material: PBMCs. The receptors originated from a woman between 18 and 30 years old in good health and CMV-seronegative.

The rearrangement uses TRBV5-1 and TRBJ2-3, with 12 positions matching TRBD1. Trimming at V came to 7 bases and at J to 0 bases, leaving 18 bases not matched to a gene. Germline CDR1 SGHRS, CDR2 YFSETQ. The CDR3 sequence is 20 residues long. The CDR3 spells CASPLRDRGLSGSSTDTQYF. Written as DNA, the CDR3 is TGCGCCAGCCCCCTCCGGGACAGGGGGCTATCGGGGTCTAGCACAGATACGCAGTATTTT.

CDR3 sequence: CASSRAGTDYEQYF. The DNA of the CDR3 is TGTGCCAGCAGCCGAGCCGGGACTGATTACGAGCAGTACTTC. This rearrangement joins TRBV11-2 to TRBJ2-7, with D tentatively TRBD2 (6 bases). V shed 5 bases and J shed 4 bases, with 15 bases lying between them. This CDR3 region has 14 residues. The germline gives CDR1 SGHAT, CDR2 FQNNGV.

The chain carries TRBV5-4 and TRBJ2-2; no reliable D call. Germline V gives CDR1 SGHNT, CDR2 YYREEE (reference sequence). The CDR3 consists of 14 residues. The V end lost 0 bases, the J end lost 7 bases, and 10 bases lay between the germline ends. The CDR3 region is CASSLDPLSGELFF. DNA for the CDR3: TGTGCCAGCAGCTTGGATCCACTAAGCGGGGAGCTGTTTTTT.

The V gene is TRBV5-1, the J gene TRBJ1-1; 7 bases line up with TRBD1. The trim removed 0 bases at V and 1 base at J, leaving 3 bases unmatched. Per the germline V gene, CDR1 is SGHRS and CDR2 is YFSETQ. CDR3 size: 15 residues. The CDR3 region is CASSLGDRGNTEAFF. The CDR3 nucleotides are TGCGCCAGCAGCTTGGGGGACAGAGGGAACACTGAAGCTTTCTTT.

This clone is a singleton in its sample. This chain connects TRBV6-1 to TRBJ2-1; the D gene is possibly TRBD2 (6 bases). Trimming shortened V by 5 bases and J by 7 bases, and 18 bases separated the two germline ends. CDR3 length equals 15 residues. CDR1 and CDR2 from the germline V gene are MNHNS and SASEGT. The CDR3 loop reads CASSTQAGAFNEQFF. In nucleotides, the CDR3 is TGTGCCAGCAGTACACAAGCGGGTGCCTTTAATGAGCAGTTCTTC.

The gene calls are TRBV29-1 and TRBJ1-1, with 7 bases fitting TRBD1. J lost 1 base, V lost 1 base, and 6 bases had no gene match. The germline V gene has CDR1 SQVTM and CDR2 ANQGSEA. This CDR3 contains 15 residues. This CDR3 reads CSVEGQGGGNTEAFF. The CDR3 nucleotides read TGCAGCGTTGAAGGACAGGGAGGAGGGAACACTGAAGCTTTCTTT.